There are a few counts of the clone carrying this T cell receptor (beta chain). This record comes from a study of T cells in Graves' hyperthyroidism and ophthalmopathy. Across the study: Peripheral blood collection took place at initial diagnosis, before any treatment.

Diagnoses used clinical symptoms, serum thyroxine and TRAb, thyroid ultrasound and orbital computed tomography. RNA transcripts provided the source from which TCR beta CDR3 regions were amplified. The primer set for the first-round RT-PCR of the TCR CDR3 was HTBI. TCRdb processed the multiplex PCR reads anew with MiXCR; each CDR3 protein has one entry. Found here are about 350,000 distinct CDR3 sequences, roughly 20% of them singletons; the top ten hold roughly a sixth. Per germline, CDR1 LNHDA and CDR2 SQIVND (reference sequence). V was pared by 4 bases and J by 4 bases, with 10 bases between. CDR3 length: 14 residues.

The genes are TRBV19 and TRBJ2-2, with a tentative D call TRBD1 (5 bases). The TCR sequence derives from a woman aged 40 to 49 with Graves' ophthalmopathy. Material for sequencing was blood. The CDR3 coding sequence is TGTGCCAGTAGTACGCTCAGGGTCACCGGGGAGCTGTTTTTT. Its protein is CASSTLRVTGELFF.